The 27 T cell receptor beta chains reported below all come from one sample, sequenced in a study of radiotherapy plus CTLA-4 blockade in lung cancer. Assay: immunoSEQ multiplex PCR; the TCRdb copy retains only in-frame clones and omits some. The data contain tens of thousands of clones, approximately 70% of them singletons. This sample comprised peripheral blood, obtained from a patient treated with radiotherapy plus ipilimumab. Source of these receptors: a human donor with non-small cell lung cancer whose response to radiotherapy plus ipilimumab could not be evaluated.

The rearrangement uses TRBV28 and TRBJ1-5, with 7 nucleotides matching TRBD1. V trimming: 7 bases; J trimming: 5 bases; junction bases outside the gene matches: 11. The CDR3 is made up of 15 amino acids. Germline V gene data show CDR1 as MDHEN and CDR2 as SYDVKM. DNA for the CDR3: TGTGCCAGCAAGGGGTTAGACAGGGAATATCAGCCCCAGCATTTT. Translation: CASKGLDREYQPQHF.

The V and J genes are TRBV5-1 and TRBJ2-3; 12 bases map to TRBD2. The CDR3 contains 17 residues. V lost 0 bases to trimming and J lost 2 bases; unmatched junction nucleotides: 4. Germline V gene lookup returns CDR1 SGHRS and CDR2 YFSETQ. CDR3 loop: CASSLESSGGVTDTQYF. Here the CDR3 DNA reads TGCGCCAGCAGCTTGGAGTCTAGCGGGGGGGTCACAGATACGCAGTATTTT.

This chain connects TRBV30 to TRBJ2-2; 8 nucleotides agree with TRBD1. Germline assignment: CDR1 GTSNPN and CDR2 SVGIG (reference sequence). This CDR3 region has 15 residues. J was trimmed by 0 bases and V by 7 bases; bases with no gene match: 7. The CDR3 spells CALNGQGANTGELFF. The CDR3 DNA reads as TGTGCCTTAAACGGACAGGGAGCGAACACCGGGGAGCTGTTTTTT. Full variable domain (rest looked up from reference TRBV30 and TRBJ2-2): SQTIHQWPATLVQPVGSPLSLECTVEGTSNPNLYWYRQAAGRGLQLLFYSVGIGQISSEVPQNLSASRPQDRQFILSSKKLLLSDSGFYLCALNGQGANTGELFFGEGSRLTVL.

Only a few counts were recorded for this clone. J is TRBJ2-7 and V is TRBV6-6; 7 bases are a match to TRBD1. Germline V gene sequence: CDR1 MNHNY, CDR2 SVGAGI (reference sequence). The V segment lost 2 bases and the J segment 6 bases; nucleotides outside the gene matches: 13. This CDR3 spans 16 amino acids. Written as DNA, the CDR3 is TGTGCCAGCAGTTACCCAGACAGGGATCCCATCGGCGAGCAGTACTTC. This codes for CASSYPDRDPIGEQYF.

V and J are TRBV10-3 and TRBJ2-1; 8 bases line up with TRBD2. The trim removed 6 bases at V and 6 bases at J, leaving 7 bases unmatched. The CDR3 runs to 14 residues. Germline V gene sequence: CDR1 ENHRY, CDR2 SYGVKD. The CDR3 sequence is CAIREAGEGNEQFF. As DNA, the CDR3 is TGTGCCATCAGGGAAGCGGGAGAGGGCAATGAGCAGTTCTTC.

J is TRBJ2-1 and V is TRBV25-1; 7 bases line up with TRBD2. Germline CDR1 MGHDK, CDR2 SYGVNS. The CDR3 contains 13 residues. The ends lost 5 bases at V and 6 bases at J; junction bases unmatched: 4. In DNA, the CDR3 is TGTGCCAGCAGTAGGTCTAGCGGCAATGAGCAGTTCTTC. This codes for CASSRSSGNEQFF. The whole variable domain, filled in from reference TRBV25-1 and TRBJ2-1, reads EADIYQTPRYLVIGTGKKITLECSQTMGHDKMYWYQQDPGMELHLIHYSYGVNSTEKGDLSSESTVSRIRTEHFPLTLESARPSHTSQYLCASSRSSGNEQFFGPGTRLTVL.

The J gene is TRBJ2-1, the V gene TRBV5-1, with 14 bases matching TRBD2. This CDR3 has 17 residues. V lost 5 bases, J lost 0 bases, and 4 bases stayed unmatched. Germline V gene lookup returns CDR1 SGHRS and CDR2 YFSETQ. The CDR3: CASRGLAGGSSYNEQFF. Written as DNA, the CDR3 is TGCGCCAGCAGAGGACTAGCGGGAGGCTCCTCCTACAATGAGCAGTTCTTC.

The V call is TRBV30, the J call TRBJ2-3; D uncertain. The CDR3 is made up of 14 amino acids. Deletions cut 1 base from V and 2 bases from J, with 10 bases between. From germline, CDR1 is GTSNPN and CDR2 SVGIG (reference sequence). The DNA of the CDR3 is TGTGCCTGGAGTGCCGCCTATTCCACAGATACGCAGTATTTT. It is translated as CAWSAAYSTDTQYF.

The rearrangement uses TRBV6-6 and TRBJ1-1; tentative D call: TRBD1 (6 bases). CDR1 MNHNY and CDR2 SVGAGI come from the germline V gene (reference sequence). The CDR3 is made up of 14 amino acids. The ends were cut back, 0 bases at V and 9 bases at J, with 14 bases in the middle. CDR3 residues: CASSYSTQDRKAFF. As DNA, the CDR3 is TGTGCCAGCAGTTACTCGACACAGGACAGAAAAGCTTTCTTT.

This clone has only one observation. V is TRBV7-2 and J is TRBJ2-5; D uncertain. The V and J ends lost 2 bases and 0 bases respectively, with 7 bases between them. The CDR3 loop spans 14 amino acids. CDR1 is SGHTA, CDR2 FQGNSA, per germline. The CDR3 protein is CASSLSVHQETQYF. CDR3 bases: TGTGCCAGCAGCTTATCAGTCCACCAAGAGACCCAGTACTTC.

The V and J genes are TRBV7-9 and TRBJ1-6, with D tentatively TRBD1 (6 bases). Deletions cut 1 base from V and 10 bases from J, with 8 bases between. Germline V gene data show CDR1 as SEHNR and CDR2 as FQNEAQ (reference sequence). CDR3 size: 13 residues. The CDR3 nucleotides read TGTGCCAGCAGCTTAGTTGGGACATCACCCCTCCACTTT. It specifies CASSLVGTSPLHF. The full variable domain, rest sourced from reference TRBV7-9 and TRBJ1-6, is DTGVSQNPRHKITKRGQNVTFRCDPISEHNRLYWYRQTLGQGPEFLTYFQNEAQLEKSRLLSDRFSAERPKGSFSTLEIQRTEQGDSAMYLCASSLVGTSPLHFGNGTRLTVT.

The CDR3 DNA follows: TGTGCCAGTAGTTGGGTTGGGGGCCCGCGGGACTATGGCTACACCTTC. Encoded protein: CASSWVGGPRDYGYTF. This chain uses TRBV19 with TRBJ1-2; D perhaps matches TRBD1 (6 bases). Trimming removed 5 bases at V and 3 bases at J, with 19 bases between. Germline V gives CDR1 LNHDA, CDR2 SQIVND (reference sequence). The CDR3 has 16 amino acids.

The gene calls are TRBV5-4 and TRBJ2-5; TRBD1 might be the D (5 bases). V gave up 4 bases and J gave up 5 bases, with 12 bases separating them. Germline CDR1 and CDR2: SGHNT and YYREEE (reference sequence). This CDR3 spans 13 amino acids. CDR3 sequence (DNA): TGTGCCAGCAGCCCCCAGGGATATGAGACCCAGTACTTC. Amino acid sequence: CASSPQGYETQYF.

A few counts support this clone. The V and J genes are TRBV2 and TRBJ2-5; 9 nucleotides match TRBD2. Germline V lookup: CDR1 SNHLY, CDR2 FYNNEI. The junction had 6 bases not matched to a gene; V was cut back by 9 bases and J by 4 bases. This CDR3 is built from 13 residues. In nucleotides, the CDR3 is TGTGCCAGTTCCGGGCGGGGGGGAGAGACCCAGTACTTC. Translating it yields CASSGRGGETQYF.

The chain uses TRBV19 and TRBJ2-5; D not resolved. From germline, CDR1 is LNHDA and CDR2 SQIVND (reference sequence). This CDR3 comprises 11 residues. V gave up 3 bases and J gave up 5 bases, with 4 bases separating them. The DNA of the CDR3 is TGTGCCAGTAGTATCCGGGAGACCCAGTACTTC. This encodes CASSIRETQYF.

This rearrangement joins TRBV9 to TRBJ2-2; the match to TRBD2 covers 7 bases. The germline V gene encodes CDR1 SGDLS and CDR2 YYNGEE. Trimming cost V 4 bases and J 4 bases; bases outside gene matches: 10. The CDR3 length is 16 residues. CDR3 bases: TGTGCCAGCAGCTCCCCCGGGACGGGGGGCACCGGGGAGCTGTTTTTT. Its translation: CASSSPGTGGTGELFF.

This clone was detected a few times. The gene calls are TRBV29-1 and TRBJ1-5; TRBD1 matches 7 bases. The germline gives CDR1 SQVTM, CDR2 ANQGSEA. The CDR3 spans 13 residues. J was trimmed by 6 bases and V by 7 bases; bases with no gene match: 9. As DNA, the CDR3 is TGCAGCGCCCAACAGGGGCCGGGTCAGCCCCAGCATTTT. Its protein is CSAQQGPGQPQHF.

This rearrangement joins TRBV5-1 to TRBJ2-5; a possible D gene is TRBD2 (5 bases). The CDR3 totals 17 residues. V was trimmed by 4 bases and J by 5 bases, leaving 24 bases between them. Germline V gives CDR1 SGHRS, CDR2 YFSETQ. Here the CDR3 DNA reads TGCGCCAGCAGCGCCAATCTAGGACCGCTCTCGGGGGAGACCCAGTACTTC. It encodes CASSANLGPLSGETQYF.

The gene calls are TRBV30 and TRBJ2-5, with D perhaps matching TRBD1 (6 bases). Per germline, CDR1 GTSNPN and CDR2 SVGIG (reference sequence). V lost 1 base to trimming and J lost 4 bases, with 10 bases between them. The CDR3 extends over 13 amino acids. CDR3 loop: CAWSARGRETQYF. CDR3 nucleotide sequence: TGTGCCTGGAGTGCCAGGGGACGAGAGACCCAGTACTTC.

This clone was counted once. The genes are TRBV25-1 and TRBJ1-4; 8 bases fit TRBD1. The junction had 8 bases not matched to a gene; V was cut back by 3 bases and J by 8 bases. Germline V lookup: CDR1 MGHDK, CDR2 SYGVNS. This CDR3 is 15 amino acids long. As DNA, the CDR3 is TGTGCCAGCAGTGATCAGGGGGCTGTACGAGAAAAACTGTTTTTT. Translated: CASSDQGAVREKLFF.

The chain employs TRBV4-1 and TRBJ2-3, with 12 bases lining up with TRBD1. This CDR3 comprises 19 residues. Per the germline V gene, CDR1 is MGHRA and CDR2 is YSYEKL. J gave up 4 bases and V 2 bases, and 13 bases lay outside the gene matches. In DNA, the CDR3 is TGCGCCAGCAGCCAAACTCCCCCCGGGACAGGGGGCCCGTCAGATACGCAGTATTTT. It specifies CASSQTPPGTGGPSDTQYF.

The chain joins TRBV10-1 to TRBJ2-1, with a tentative D call TRBD2 (6 bases). Germline CDR1 is WNHNN and CDR2 is SYGVQD (reference sequence). The CDR3 loop spans 15 amino acids. V was trimmed by 5 bases and J by 0 bases, leaving 11 bases between them. DNA of the CDR3: TGCGCCAGCAGTCGCACCGGGAGCTCCTACAATGAGCAGTTCTTC. Translation gives CASSRTGSSYNEQFF.

The V call is TRBV5-6, the J call TRBJ2-1; 7 positions match TRBD1. The CDR3 covers 16 residues. Per germline, CDR1 SGHDT and CDR2 YYEEEE. The junction had 11 bases not matched to a gene; V was cut back by 4 bases and J by 4 bases. CDR3 bases: TGTGCCAGCAGCGCCCGACAGGGAATTAGATACAATGAGCAGTTCTTC. As protein: CASSARQGIRYNEQFF.

In its sample, this clone was seen once. The chain recombines TRBV11-2 with TRBJ1-1; D is perhaps TRBD1 (6 bases). This CDR3 spans 15 amino acids. Germline loops: CDR1 SGHAT, CDR2 FQNNGV. Trimming shortened V by 5 bases and J by 4 bases, and 17 bases separated the two germline ends. Here the CDR3 DNA reads TGTGCCAGCAGCCGGAGGGGGGGCGCGGGCACTGAAGCTTTCTTT. As protein: CASSRRGGAGTEAFF.

V and J are TRBV10-3 and TRBJ1-2, with 7 bases matching TRBD1. Germline CDR1 is ENHRY and CDR2 is SYGVKD. The CDR3 totals 14 residues. Losses at the gene ends were 0 bases for V and 5 bases for J; bases not matched to a gene: 3. CDR3 residues: CAISESGTAYGYTF. The CDR3 DNA is TGTGCCATCAGTGAGTCAGGGACAGCTTATGGCTACACCTTC.

With respect to this clone: The same CDR3 arises from other DNA sequences in this sample as well. This sequence joins TRBV9 and TRBJ2-3; 10 bases match TRBD2. Germline loops: CDR1 SGDLS, CDR2 YYNGEE. The CDR3 consists of 16 residues. The ends lost 0 bases at V and 4 bases at J; junction bases unmatched: 5. In nucleotides, the CDR3 is TGTGCCAGCAGCGTAGGTCTAGCGGGAGTGGCAGATACGCAGTATTTT. It encodes CASSVGLAGVADTQYF.

The genes are TRBV28 and TRBJ1-5; no reliable D call. The CDR3 spans 17 residues. Germline values: CDR1 MDHEN, CDR2 SYDVKM. V was shortened by 0 bases and J by 5 bases, with 17 bases between the two germline ends. The CDR3 reads CASSLWGIWPRDQPQHF. The CDR3 nucleotides read TGTGCCAGCAGTTTATGGGGCATCTGGCCACGAGATCAGCCCCAGCATTTT. The full variable domain, in which reference TRBV28 and TRBJ1-5 provide the parts outside the CDR3, is DVKVTQSSRYLVKRTGEKVFLECVQDMDHENMFWYRQDPGLGLRLIYFSYDVKMKEKGDIPEGYSVSREKKERFSLILESASTNQTSMYLCASSLWGIWPRDQPQHFGDGTRLSIL.